These 3 T cell receptor beta chains came from one sample sequenced in a study of T cells after yellow fever vaccination. MiXCR, run by TCRdb on the 5' RACE reads, gives a single entry per CDR3 protein. The data hold approximately 300,000 distinct CDR3 sequences, with roughly a tenth observed a single time. The specimen comprised CD4+ T cells sorted from PBMCs, sampled 45 days after the yellow fever booster vaccination. The receptors were sampled from a man between 18 and 29 years old who received the YFV17D yellow fever vaccine.

This chain connects TRBV4-1 to TRBJ1-2; D remains unclear. Germline loops: CDR1 MGHRA, CDR2 YSYEKL. The CDR3 totals 13 residues. V was shortened by 2 bases and J by 5 bases, with 9 bases between the two germline ends. CDR3 in DNA: TGCGCCAGCAGCCAAATTGTACAGTATGGCTACACCTTC. Residues: CASSQIVQYGYTF.

This clonotype was observed a few times. The chain employs TRBV10-3 and TRBJ1-1; 9 bases align to TRBD1. V trimming: 2 bases; J trimming: 5 bases; junction bases outside the gene matches: 6. The germline V gene has CDR1 ENHRY and CDR2 SYGVKD. The CDR3 runs to 15 residues. The CDR3 protein is CAISEPGQGKTEAFF. The CDR3 coding sequence is TGTGCCATCAGTGAGCCGGGACAGGGCAAAACTGAAGCTTTCTTT.

The chain combines TRBV5-1 with TRBJ2-1, with D possibly TRBD1 on 6 matching bases. Germline assignment: CDR1 SGHRS and CDR2 YFSETQ. This CDR3 has 12 residues. V was shortened by 3 bases and J by 8 bases, with 9 bases between the two germline ends. For the CDR3, the DNA is TGCGCCAGCAGCTCCGCAGGGGATGAGCAGTTCTTC. Its translation: CASSSAGDEQFF. Combining the CDR3 with reference TRBV5-1 and TRBJ2-1 gives the whole variable domain KAGVTQTPRYLIKTRGQQVTLSCSPISGHRSVSWYQQTPGQGLQFLFEYFSETQRNKGNFPGRFSGRQFSNSRSEMNVSTLELGDSALYLCASSSAGDEQFFGPGTRLTVL.